The sequence of this TCR beta chain was determined in a study of shared clonotypes between healthy human individuals (dated by TCRdb to 2020 to 2022). For the wider study: The cohort comprised a couple of women and a few men aged 18 to 49 years. For each donor, CD4 naive and CD4 memory were each run on three plates, CD8 naive on two plates, and CD8 memory on one plate. To estimate repertoire size and how much clonotype sharing occurs between individuals, the study deeply sequenced the blood TCR repertoires of five healthy adults. To increase sequencing depth and limit assay-specific biases, different laboratories used diverse techniques to prepare libraries and sequence TCR repertoires. Leukapheresis yielded between about 0.8 and 9.5 billion PBMCs per donor. Study-wide conclusions, independent of this receptor: Estimated clonotype richness was generally larger for naive than for memory subsets. Based on pairwise subsampling, the degree of clonotype sharing among donors was expected to be affected by sequencing depth. Sharing across several donors was observed for 4.5% to 6.5% of naive CD4, 3% to 4% of naive CD8, about 2.5% of memory CD4, and roughly 0.4% of memory CD8 clonotypes. Sampling was limited to blood, and TCR repertoires in tissue likely differ from TCR repertoires in blood. Because the study included only a small number of donors, the genetic and exposure-history diversity represented was limited. Even with the large sequencing depth, rarefaction of the sorted-subset datasets indicated that sequencing was incomplete. Clonotypes shared by all four sorted-subset donors showed higher generation probabilities than non-shared clonotypes.

TCR CDR3 regions were amplified from genomic DNA by multiplex PCR using the deep immunoSEQ assay. Genomic DNA extracted from each cell subset was distributed evenly over all wells of several immunoSEQ 96-well plates, and each plate served as one replicate. For sorted subsets, approximately 190 ng of genomic DNA, equivalent to tens of thousands of T cell genomes, went into each replicate PCR. Purified libraries were measured with a Qubit 3.0 fluorometer, size-checked on a Bioanalyzer 2100, and measured again with the KAPA Library Quantification kit. A separate single-read 150-cycle Illumina NextSeq 550 flow cell was used to sequence each immunoSEQ 96-well plate. Per the original workflow: Because the immunoSEQ output held only junctional sequences and lacked quality scores, the filtering could not match the filtering applied to full-length reads. Sequences were annotated with PyIR, a Python wrapper for IgBLAST v1.9, and V/J genes and CDR3 were assigned using IMGT germline references. Reads with weak V/J assignments (E-value above 1e-6), missing CDR3, stop codons, out-of-frame junctions, or ambiguous translated residues were removed. V3J clonotypes were defined by identical inferred V gene, J gene, and CDR3 amino acid sequence. Percentage overlap between repertoires was calculated by dividing the number of shared unique clonotypes by the size of the smaller repertoire. RTK rarefaction, the Chao1 estimator, and Recon v2.1 estimates of unobserved clonotypes were used to assess repertoire richness. Generation probabilities were computed with OLGA for all TCRbeta clonotypes obtained by the gDNA method from four donors. The immuneACCESS repertoire file appears here via TCRdb, limited to in-frame rearrangements. These files lack a portion of the clones; in checked studies, under half of the deficit traces to unresolved V genes, and the cause of the others is not known. That table supplies the V and J calls and clone size; D and trimming were determined from the DNA. Recorded for this sample are roughly 2,500,000 clones; roughly 93% of them occurred a single time. The ten largest make up approximately 0.35% of the sample.

Worth noting for this clone: The clone's antigen remains unknown. Base-call qualities are not available, and no considerably larger clone is one nucleotide away.

The donors were healthy, HIV-negative adults with no recently reported acute infections or vaccinations. Every donor was a Caucasian adult residing in Nashville, Tennessee, USA. CD4+ T cells were enriched by magnetic negative selection; naive cells were then positively selected on CD45RA, and the negative fraction formed the memory subset. Blood was collected by leukapheresis, and PBMCs were isolated by Ficoll-Histopaque density gradient centrifugation and then cryopreserved in liquid nitrogen vapor phase. Analytical flow cytometry was used to check the purity and quantity of each magnetically sorted T cell population. Each sorted fraction had its genomic DNA isolated and then quantified by UV absorbance on a Nanodrop 2000c. Trimming takes 5 bases from V and 8 bases from J, and the germline ends sit 19 bases apart. CDR1 and CDR2 are read off the germline V gene as SGHTA and FQGNSA. The CDR3 numbers 15 residues from cysteine through phenylalanine. Only the CDR3 portion is preserved as DNA: 45 bases, with reading frame beginning at the first base.

Rearrangement joined TRBV7-2 to TRBJ2-1, and perhaps TRBD1 as D gene, on 6 matching bases. Sample: naive CD4+ T cells from PBMCs. Taken with the paper, the label for cell subset or site translates to: CD45RA+ positively selected. This clonotype was obtained from a man aged 18-30 years in good health. Some clones in this sample may be carry-over from other donors' samples. The sequenced DNA: TGTGCCAGCAGCGGGGGCATTCAGGGTTTCGATGAGCAGTTCTTC. Its product reads: CASSGGIQGFDEQFF. Reference TRBV7-2 and TRBJ2-1 proteins supply the regions before and after the CDR3; the full variable domain is: GAGVSQSPSNKVTEKGKDVELRCDPISGHTALYWYRQSLGQGLEFLIYFQGNSAPDKSGLPSDRFSAERTGGSVSTLTIQRTQQEDSAVYLCASSGGIQGFDEQFFGPGTRLTVL.